Each of the 4 T cell receptor beta chains below was sequenced from the same sample in a study of human T cells and chemical hapten exposure (dated by TCRdb to about 2021). The sample's time point, from its label and the paper: patch test 1, 2 weeks after DPC sensitization. The intended sense of this specimen's treatment or condition label: therapeutic diphenylcyclopropenone sensitization with weekly scalp DPC. Library prep was done by RACE. The reads were generated on a NextSeq 500. TCRdb handled the public reads itself, with Q25 trimming in fastp and clone calling in MiXCR, and kept productive beta chains. Each record represents a unique CDR3 protein, reported with the most common genes and DNA among its rows. For this sample the table gives around 99,000 distinct CDR3 sequences, of which around 12% were detected only once. The ten most abundant clones make up approximately 2% of the sample. This specimen consisted of whole blood, obtained in connection with sensitization to the hapten diphenylcyclopropenone (DPC). The receptors were gathered from a woman aged 35 to 49 with alopecia areata. Some clones in this sample may be carry-over from other donors' samples.

The rearrangement uses TRBV20-1 and TRBJ2-7; D possibly uses TRBD1 or TRBD2 (5 bases each). From germline, CDR1 is DFQATT and CDR2 SNEGSKA (reference sequence). The CDR3 runs 14 residues. V was cut by 5 bases and J by 1 base, with 15 bases left in between. The CDR3: CSAARDHTSYEQYF. CDR3 in DNA: TGCAGTGCTGCCCGGGACCACACTTCCTACGAGCAGTACTTC.

As to this clonotype: Being one base from a much bigger clone, this may be a read error. The chain has TRBV5-1 and TRBJ2-3, with a tentative D call TRBD2 (6 bases). CDR1 is SGHRS, CDR2 YFSETQ, per germline. This CDR3 spans 18 amino acids. The CDR3 DNA reads as TGCACCAGCAGCTTGGGGACCCTAGCGTCCTCTAGCACAGATACGCAGTATTTT. Translating gives CTSSLGTLASSSTDTQYF.

This clonotype was counted between two and nine times. The CDR3 reads CSARSGQPQHF. CDR3 in DNA: TGCAGTGCTAGATCGGGCCAGCCCCAGCATTTT. The chain uses TRBV20-1 and TRBJ1-5; D uncertain. Trimming shortened V by 2 bases and J by 7 bases, and 6 bases separated the two germline ends. From germline, CDR1 is DFQATT and CDR2 SNEGSKA (reference sequence). This CDR3 contains 11 residues.

V is TRBV12-3 or TRBV12-4 and J is TRBJ2-7; D not resolved. The ends were cut back, 2 bases at V and 2 bases at J, with 7 bases in the middle. The CDR3 is 13 amino acids. DNA of the CDR3: TGTGCCAGCAGTTTAAACTTTGCCTACGAGCAGTACTTC. Amino acid sequence: CASSLNFAYEQYF.